This passage covers 6 T cell receptor beta chains from one sample sequenced in a study of cytomegalovirus exposure and HLA in healthy donors (dated by TCRdb to 2016 to 2017). Library creation used the immunoSEQ multiplex PCR assay. Entries here come from immuneACCESS through TCRdb and include only in-frame sequences with V and J called. Some clones fail to appear in such tables; in the studies checked, an unresolved V gene covers under half of the shortfall, and the cause of the remainder is unknown. The sample has around 170,000 clones on record, 85% of them singletons. The ten most abundant clones make up about 16% of the sample. The sample taken for sequencing was PBMCs. Every receptor here comes from a man between 18 and 29 years old in good health and CMV-seropositive.

V is TRBV5-4 and J is TRBJ2-2; D remains ambiguous. The V gene lost 4 bases and the J gene lost 0 bases, with 7 bases spanning the gap. The CDR3 covers 14 residues. Germline V lookup: CDR1 SGHNT, CDR2 YYREEE (reference sequence). CDR3 nucleotide sequence: TGTGCCAGCAGCCCGTACACGAACACCGGGGAGCTGTTTTTT. Protein: CASSPYTNTGELFF.

The chain links TRBV30 to TRBJ2-3; 11 positions agree with TRBD2. Germline CDR1 and CDR2: GTSNPN and SVGIG (reference sequence). The V gene end was trimmed by 8 bases and the J gene end by 1 base; junction bases not matched to a gene: 5. This CDR3 has 14 residues. CDR3 coding DNA: TGTGCCGGCACACTAGCGGGAGGCACAGATACGCAGTATTTT. It encodes CAGTLAGGTDTQYF.

The chain combines TRBV5-6 with TRBJ1-2; TRBD1 matches 9 bases. The CDR3 loop spans 14 amino acids. V lost 4 bases, J lost 4 bases, and 5 bases stayed unmatched. Germline CDR1 reads SGHDT; CDR2 reads YYEEEE. DNA for the CDR3: TGTGCCAGCAGCCCGGGACAGGGTGTCTATGGCTACACCTTC. Protein product: CASSPGQGVYGYTF.

This rearrangement joins TRBV5-6 to TRBJ2-5; 7 bases map to TRBD2. In germline, CDR1 is SGHDT, CDR2 YYEEEE. The J segment lost 4 bases and the V segment lost 4 bases, leaving 7 bases of the junction unmatched. The CDR3 loop spans 14 amino acids. CDR3 sequence reads: CASSLGSGGETQYF. DNA of the CDR3: TGTGCCAGCAGCCTAGGTTCGGGGGGAGAGACCCAGTACTTC.

This chain joins TRBV14 and TRBJ1-1; D is ambiguous. The CDR3 is 15 residues long. V was trimmed by 1 base and J by 1 base, leaving 10 bases between them. Germline loops: CDR1 SGHDN, CDR2 FVKESK. For the CDR3, the DNA is TGTGCCAGCAGCCAAGGGCCGGGGTGGAACACTGAAGCTTTCTTT. Translated, it gives CASSQGPGWNTEAFF.

The genes are TRBV7-2 and TRBJ2-2; TRBD2 agrees at 16 bases. V lost 4 bases and J lost 5; bases outside the gene matches: 4. The germline V gene encodes CDR1 SGHTA and CDR2 FQGNSA. The CDR3 spans 17 residues. CDR3 protein: CASSSPGLAGGTGELFF. In DNA, the CDR3 is TGTGCCAGCAGCTCGCCGGGACTAGCGGGGGGGACCGGGGAGCTGTTTTTT.